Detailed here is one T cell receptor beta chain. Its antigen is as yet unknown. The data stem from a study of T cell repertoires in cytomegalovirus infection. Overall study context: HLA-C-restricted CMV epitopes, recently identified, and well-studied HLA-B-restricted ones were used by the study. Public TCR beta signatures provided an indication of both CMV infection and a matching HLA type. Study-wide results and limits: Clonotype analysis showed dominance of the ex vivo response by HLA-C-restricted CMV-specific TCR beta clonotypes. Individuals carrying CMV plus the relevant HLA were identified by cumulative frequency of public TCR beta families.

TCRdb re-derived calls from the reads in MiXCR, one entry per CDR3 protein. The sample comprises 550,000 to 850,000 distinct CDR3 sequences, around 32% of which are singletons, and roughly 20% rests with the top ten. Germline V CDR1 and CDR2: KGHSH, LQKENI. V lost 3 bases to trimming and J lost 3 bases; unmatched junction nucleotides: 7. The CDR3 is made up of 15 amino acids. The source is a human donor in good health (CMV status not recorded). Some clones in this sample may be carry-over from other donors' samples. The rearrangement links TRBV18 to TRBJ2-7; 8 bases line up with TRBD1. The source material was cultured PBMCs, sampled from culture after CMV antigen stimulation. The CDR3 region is CASSPSGQGYYEQYF. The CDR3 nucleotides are TGTGCCAGCTCACCCTCCGGACAGGGTTACTACGAGCAGTACTTC.